Detailed here is one T cell receptor (beta chain). As originally analysed: Counts of nucleated cells, estimated from reference gene primer amplification, were obtained. The protocol was immunoSEQ multiplex PCR, while the TCRdb copy is restricted to in-frame clones and leaves out a portion. V and J calls and clone size are those listed in that table; D and trimming were worked out from the DNA. Of approximately 280,000 clones listed, 75% to 85% are singletons. The CDR3 extends over 12 amino acids. Germline trimming cut 2 bases from V and 10 bases from J; bases unmatched to any gene: 4. Germline CDR1 is MNHEY and CDR2 is SMNVEV (reference sequence). This specimen belongs to a study of blood T cell repertoires in COVID-19. Study-level information: Both acute and convalescent COVID-19 samples were obtained from the United States, Italy and Spain. The cDNA or gDNA used as material had been derived from T cells, B-cell-depleted T cells, or PBMCs.

The source is a man aged 50 or older with active or convalescent COVID-19. Sequenced material: peripheral blood. The chain has TRBV27 and TRBJ1-1, with 7 bases aligning to TRBD1. DNA of the CDR3: TGTGCCAGCAGTTTAGGGCAGGGGGTAGCTTTCTTT. Protein product: CASSLGQGVAFF.